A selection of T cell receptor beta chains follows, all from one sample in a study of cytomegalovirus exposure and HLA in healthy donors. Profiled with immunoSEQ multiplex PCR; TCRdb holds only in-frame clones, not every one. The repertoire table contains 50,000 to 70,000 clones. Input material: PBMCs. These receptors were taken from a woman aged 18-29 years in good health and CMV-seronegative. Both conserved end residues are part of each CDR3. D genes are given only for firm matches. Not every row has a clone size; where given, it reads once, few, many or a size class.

CDR3 protein: CASSPPPTEKWEAFF; CDR3 DNA: TGTGCCAGCAGCCCCCCCCCGACAGAAAAATGGGAAGCTTTCTTT; V gene: TRBV9; clone size: NA; CDR3 length: 15; J gene: TRBJ1-1; D gene: NA
CDR3 protein: CAVKNRGLGQPQHF; CDR3 DNA: TGTGCCGTAAAAAACAGGGGGCTAGGACAGCCCCAGCATTTT; V gene: TRBV19; clone size: NA; CDR3 length: 14; J gene: TRBJ1-5; D gene: TRBD1
CDR3 protein: CASRLTSGPYNEQFF; CDR3 DNA: TGTGCCAGCAGGCTTACTAGCGGGCCCTACAATGAGCAGTTCTTC; V gene: TRBV6-5; clone size: NA; CDR3 length: 15; J gene: TRBJ2-1; D gene: TRBD2
CDR3 protein: CASRKDSMNTEAFF; CDR3 DNA: TGTGCCAGCAGGAAGGACAGCATGAACACTGAAGCTTTCTTT; V gene: TRBV6-5; clone size: NA; CDR3 length: 14; J gene: TRBJ1-1; D gene: NA
CDR3 protein: CASSLLDRGLRRTEAFF; CDR3 DNA: TGCGCCAGCAGCCTGTTGGACAGGGGATTGCGTCGGACTGAAGCTTTCTTT; V gene: TRBV5-1; clone size: NA; CDR3 length: 17; J gene: TRBJ1-1; D gene: TRBD1
CDR3 protein: CASSQAMGGTEAFF; CDR3 DNA: TGCGCCAGCAGCCAAGCCATGGGAGGCACTGAAGCTTTCTTT; V gene: TRBV4-1; clone size: NA; CDR3 length: 14; J gene: TRBJ1-1; D gene: NA
CDR3 protein: CASSEGAGQAAEAFF; CDR3 DNA: TGTGCCAGCAGTGAGGGCGCGGGACAGGCCGCTGAAGCTTTCTTT; V gene: TRBV6-1; clone size: medium-sized; CDR3 length: 15; J gene: TRBJ1-1; D gene: TRBD1
CDR3 protein: CASSYSGNEQFF; CDR3 DNA: TGTGCCAGCAGTTACTCCGGCAATGAGCAGTTCTTC; V gene: TRBV6-6; clone size: NA; CDR3 length: 12; J gene: TRBJ2-1; D gene: NA
CDR3 protein: CAWSPAGTSVDTQYF; CDR3 DNA: TGTGCCTGGAGTCCCGCCGGGACTAGCGTAGATACGCAGTATTTT; V gene: TRBV30; clone size: NA; CDR3 length: 15; J gene: TRBJ2-3; D gene: TRBD2
CDR3 protein: CASSLGGEKETQYF; CDR3 DNA: TGTGCCAGCAGCTTAGGGGGCGAGAAAGAGACCCAGTACTTC; V gene: TRBV13; clone size: NA; CDR3 length: 14; J gene: TRBJ2-5; D gene: NA
CDR3 protein: CASSDSRGGVNTQYF; CDR3 DNA: TGTGCCAGCAGTGACTCAAGGGGGGGGGTGAATACGCAGTATTTT; V gene: TRBV6-4; clone size: NA; CDR3 length: 15; J gene: TRBJ2-3; D gene: NA
CDR3 protein: CASSEWEVPKFF; CDR3 DNA: TGTGCCAGCAGTGAATGGGAGGTCCCAAAGTTCTTC; V gene: TRBV25-1; clone size: NA; CDR3 length: 12; J gene: TRBJ2-1; D gene: NA
CDR3 protein: CASTPQGNTEAFF; CDR3 DNA: TGTGCCAGCACACCCCAGGGGAACACTGAAGCTTTCTTT; V gene: TRBV11-3; clone size: NA; CDR3 length: 13; J gene: TRBJ1-1; D gene: NA
CDR3 protein: CASSKRHSTEAFF; CDR3 DNA: TGTGCCAGCAGTAAACGGCACAGCACTGAAGCTTTCTTT; V gene: TRBV11-3; clone size: NA; CDR3 length: 13; J gene: TRBJ1-1; D gene: NA
CDR3 protein: CASSLGGDGQYF; CDR3 DNA: TGCGCCAGCAGCTTGGGCGGGGATGGGCAGTACTTC; V gene: TRBV5-1; clone size: NA; CDR3 length: 12; J gene: TRBJ2-7; D gene: NA
CDR3 protein: CASSSLERTGIRGYTF; CDR3 DNA: TGTGCCAGCAGTTCGTTGGAGAGGACAGGGATCAGGGGTTACACCTTC; V gene: TRBV6-5; clone size: NA; CDR3 length: 16; J gene: TRBJ1-2; D gene: TRBD1
CDR3 protein: CSVDAGGYGYTF; CDR3 DNA: TGCAGCGTGGACGCAGGGGGGTATGGCTACACCTTC; V gene: TRBV29-1; clone size: NA; CDR3 length: 12; J gene: TRBJ1-2; D gene: TRBD1
CDR3 protein: CASNQGQGLGGYTF; CDR3 DNA: TGTGCCAGTAACCAGGGACAGGGGCTGGGCGGCTACACCTTC; V gene: TRBV19; clone size: NA; CDR3 length: 14; J gene: TRBJ1-2; D gene: TRBD1
CDR3 protein: CASSGGDGPNSPLHF; CDR3 DNA: TGTGCCAGCAGCGGGGGGGACGGACCCAATTCACCCCTCCACTTT; V gene: TRBV11-3; clone size: NA; CDR3 length: 15; J gene: TRBJ1-6; D gene: NA
CDR3 protein: CASSDRQSSNQPQHF; CDR3 DNA: TGTGCCAGCAGTGATAGACAGAGTAGCAATCAGCCCCAGCATTTT; V gene: TRBV25-1; clone size: NA; CDR3 length: 15; J gene: TRBJ1-5; D gene: NA
CDR3 protein: CSGKVKGITEAFF; CDR3 DNA: TGCAGCGGGAAAGTCAAGGGGATCACTGAAGCTTTCTTT; V gene: TRBV29-1; clone size: NA; CDR3 length: 13; J gene: TRBJ1-1; D gene: NA
CDR3 protein: CASSLVGTGPYEQYF; CDR3 DNA: TGTGCCAGCAGCTTAGTAGGGACAGGACCCTACGAGCAGTACTTC; V gene: TRBV7-6; clone size: NA; CDR3 length: 15; J gene: TRBJ2-7; D gene: TRBD1
CDR3 protein: CASSESSLTSAYQPQHF; CDR3 DNA: TGTGCCAGCAGTGAATCCAGCTTGACAAGTGCTTATCAGCCCCAGCATTTT; V gene: TRBV25-1; clone size: NA; CDR3 length: 17; J gene: TRBJ1-5; D gene: NA
CDR3 protein: CASSPDGSFINEQFF; CDR3 DNA: TGCGCCAGCAGCCCGGACGGGAGTTTCATCAATGAGCAGTTCTTC; V gene: TRBV5-1; clone size: NA; CDR3 length: 15; J gene: TRBJ2-1; D gene: NA
CDR3 protein: CASSPGGGRQGEQYF; CDR3 DNA: TGCGCCAGCAGCCCCGGGGGGGGGCGGCAAGGCGAGCAGTACTTC; V gene: TRBV5-1; clone size: NA; CDR3 length: 15; J gene: TRBJ2-7; D gene: TRBD2
CDR3 protein: CSVETQGDGEYF; CDR3 DNA: TGCAGCGTTGAAACACAGGGAGATGGGGAGTACTTC; V gene: TRBV29-1; clone size: NA; CDR3 length: 12; J gene: TRBJ2-7; D gene: NA
CDR3 protein: CASSARTGFTEAFF; CDR3 DNA: TGTGCCAGCAGTGCGCGGACAGGGTTCACTGAAGCTTTCTTT; V gene: TRBV25-1; clone size: NA; CDR3 length: 14; J gene: TRBJ1-1; D gene: TRBD1
CDR3 protein: CASSTGISNQPQHF; CDR3 DNA: TGTGCCAGCTCCACAGGGATAAGCAATCAGCCCCAGCATTTT; V gene: TRBV7-9; clone size: NA; CDR3 length: 14; J gene: TRBJ1-5; D gene: NA
CDR3 protein: CASSGGQGVVIYNEQFF; CDR3 DNA: TGTGCCAGCAGTGGAGGTCAGGGGGTAGTAATATACAATGAGCAGTTCTTC; V gene: TRBV6-1; clone size: NA; CDR3 length: 17; J gene: TRBJ2-1; D gene: TRBD1
CDR3 protein: CASKLSGQGSDYEQYF; CDR3 DNA: TGTGCCAGTAAGCTCTCGGGACAGGGGTCTGACTACGAGCAGTACTTC; V gene: TRBV19; clone size: NA; CDR3 length: 16; J gene: TRBJ2-7; D gene: TRBD1
CDR3 protein: CASSLLAGLNTEAFF; CDR3 DNA: TGTGCCAGCAGTTTATTGGCAGGGCTGAACACTGAAGCTTTCTTT; V gene: TRBV28; clone size: NA; CDR3 length: 15; J gene: TRBJ1-1; D gene: NA
CDR3 protein: CASSGASGTQETQYF; CDR3 DNA: TGCGCCAGCAGCGGCGCTAGCGGGACCCAAGAGACCCAGTACTTC; V gene: TRBV5-1; clone size: NA; CDR3 length: 15; J gene: TRBJ2-5; D gene: TRBD2
CDR3 protein: CSVEDQDQETQYF; CDR3 DNA: TGCAGCGTTGAAGATCAGGACCAAGAGACCCAGTACTTC; V gene: TRBV29-1; clone size: NA; CDR3 length: 13; J gene: TRBJ2-5; D gene: NA
CDR3 protein: CASSPWTGDNEQFF; CDR3 DNA: TGTGCCAGCAGCCCTTGGACAGGAGACAATGAGCAGTTCTTC; V gene: TRBV11-2; clone size: NA; CDR3 length: 14; J gene: TRBJ2-1; D gene: TRBD1
CDR3 protein: CASSFDRVTNEKLFF; CDR3 DNA: TGTGCCAGCAGTTTTGACAGGGTGACTAATGAAAAACTGTTTTTT; V gene: TRBV6-5; clone size: NA; CDR3 length: 15; J gene: TRBJ1-4; D gene: TRBD1
CDR3 protein: CAWSVTGRGQPQHF; CDR3 DNA: TGTGCCTGGAGTGTAACAGGGCGGGGGCAGCCCCAGCATTTT; V gene: TRBV30; clone size: NA; CDR3 length: 14; J gene: TRBJ1-5; D gene: NA
CDR3 protein: CASSVATAGVYGYTF; CDR3 DNA: TGTGCCAGCAGCGTTGCCACCGCAGGGGTGTATGGCTACACCTTC; V gene: TRBV9; clone size: NA; CDR3 length: 15; J gene: TRBJ1-2; D gene: NA
CDR3 protein: CASSEPASGRVGDTQYF; CDR3 DNA: TGTGCCAGCAGTGAACCGGCTAGCGGGAGGGTAGGAGATACGCAGTATTTT; V gene: TRBV2; clone size: NA; CDR3 length: 17; J gene: TRBJ2-3; D gene: TRBD2
CDR3 protein: CASSPTGTNTEAFF; CDR3 DNA: TGTGCCAGCAGCCCCACAGGGACGAACACTGAAGCTTTCTTT; V gene: TRBV5-4; clone size: NA; CDR3 length: 14; J gene: TRBJ1-1; D gene: NA
CDR3 protein: CASSEKSGGGFQETQYF; CDR3 DNA: TGTGCCAGCAGTGAAAAGAGCGGGGGGGGATTCCAAGAGACCCAGTACTTC; V gene: TRBV25-1; clone size: NA; CDR3 length: 17; J gene: TRBJ2-5; D gene: TRBD2
CDR3 protein: CASSLTSQAGELFF; CDR3 DNA: TGCGCCAGCAGCTTGACCAGTCAAGCCGGGGAGCTGTTTTTT; V gene: TRBV5-1; clone size: NA; CDR3 length: 14; J gene: TRBJ2-2; D gene: NA
CDR3 protein: CASSEDRTNEKLFF; CDR3 DNA: TGTGCCAGCAGTGAGGACAGAACAAATGAAAAACTGTTTTTT; V gene: TRBV2; clone size: NA; CDR3 length: 14; J gene: TRBJ1-4; D gene: NA
CDR3 protein: CASSPARAGGYEQYF; CDR3 DNA: TGTGCCAGCTCACCGGCTAGAGCGGGGGGGTACGAGCAGTACTTC; V gene: TRBV18; clone size: NA; CDR3 length: 15; J gene: TRBJ2-7; D gene: TRBD2
CDR3 protein: CASIRLGGGSTEAFF; CDR3 DNA: TGTGCCAGCATACGACTCGGGGGGGGGAGCACTGAAGCTTTCTTT; V gene: TRBV6-1; clone size: NA; CDR3 length: 15; J gene: TRBJ1-1; D gene: NA
CDR3 protein: CASSPLGGPSYEQYF; CDR3 DNA: TGTGCCAGCTCACCACTGGGGGGGCCCTCCTACGAGCAGTACTTC; V gene: TRBV18; clone size: NA; CDR3 length: 15; J gene: TRBJ2-7; D gene: NA
CDR3 protein: CASSRRTSLRSGELFF; CDR3 DNA: TGTGCCAGCAGCCGTCGGACTAGCCTACGCTCCGGGGAGCTGTTTTTT; V gene: TRBV9; clone size: NA; CDR3 length: 16; J gene: TRBJ2-2; D gene: TRBD2
CDR3 protein: CASSLGRFNNEQFF; CDR3 DNA: TGTGCCAGCAGCTTGGGCCGGTTTAACAATGAGCAGTTCTTC; V gene: TRBV5-4; clone size: NA; CDR3 length: 14; J gene: TRBJ2-1; D gene: NA
CDR3 protein: CASSVGLAGSYEQYF; CDR3 DNA: TGTGCCAGCAGCGTAGGACTAGCGGGGTCCTACGAGCAGTACTTC; V gene: TRBV9; clone size: NA; CDR3 length: 15; J gene: TRBJ2-7; D gene: TRBD2
CDR3 protein: CAWSFGRGSYTQYF; CDR3 DNA: TGTGCCTGGAGTTTCGGCAGGGGGTCGTATACGCAGTATTTT; V gene: TRBV30; clone size: NA; CDR3 length: 14; J gene: TRBJ2-3; D gene: TRBD1
CDR3 protein: CASSVATSRNYEQYF; CDR3 DNA: TGTGCCAGCAGCGTAGCGACTAGCAGAAACTACGAGCAGTACTTC; V gene: TRBV9; clone size: NA; CDR3 length: 15; J gene: TRBJ2-7; D gene: TRBD2
CDR3 protein: CASSISGTGFDEQYF; CDR3 DNA: TGTGCCAGTAGTATATCCGGGACAGGGTTCGACGAGCAGTACTTC; V gene: TRBV19; clone size: NA; CDR3 length: 15; J gene: TRBJ2-7; D gene: TRBD1
CDR3 protein: CASSLGSFSEQYF; CDR3 DNA: TGCGCCAGCAGCTTAGGTAGCTTCTCCGAGCAGTACTTC; V gene: TRBV5-1; clone size: NA; CDR3 length: 13; J gene: TRBJ2-7; D gene: NA
CDR3 protein: CATQTSGSGNEQFF; CDR3 DNA: TGTGCCACCCAGACTAGCGGGAGTGGGAATGAGCAGTTCTTC; V gene: TRBV15; clone size: NA; CDR3 length: 14; J gene: TRBJ2-1; D gene: TRBD2
CDR3 protein: CASSYITTGHSYEQYF; CDR3 DNA: TGTGCCAGCAGTTACATCACCACGGGACACTCCTACGAGCAGTACTTC; V gene: TRBV6-5; clone size: NA; CDR3 length: 16; J gene: TRBJ2-7; D gene: NA
CDR3 protein: CASSLGGDRYNEQFF; CDR3 DNA: TGTGCCAGCAGCTTGGGAGGGGACAGATACAATGAGCAGTTCTTC; V gene: TRBV5-4; clone size: NA; CDR3 length: 15; J gene: TRBJ2-1; D gene: TRBD1